The rows below give T cell receptor beta chains drawn from one sample of a study of T cell changes during pregnancy in multiple sclerosis. Only in-frame clones appear in the TCRdb table, and some are missing; sequencing was by immunoSEQ multiplex PCR. Of under 130,000 clones listed, more than 85% are singletons. The material was peripheral blood, obtained after pregnancy. Receptors were obtained from a female donor with multiple sclerosis, enrolled in a pregnancy study. Both conserved end residues are part of each CDR3.

CDR3 length,V gene,CDR3 protein
14,TRBV5-6,CASSLVDNLPPAFF
14,TRBV9,CASSPSRENTEAFF
13,TRBV5-1,CASSPDQGSGYTF
13,TRBV9,CASSLQGTNEQFF
20,TRBV5-4,CASSLKSGGHPPISTDTQYF
17,TRBV2,CASSKDRSAGTNQPQHF
13,TRBV6-5,CASGNRYNSPLHF
14,TRBV2,CASTEGGGPYEQYF
15,TRBV7-9,CASSLALTGLIEAFF
15,TRBV5-1,CASSRGRGAADTQYF
16,TRBV9,CASSVLGTSGGREQFF
14,TRBV5-5,CASSPQLYNSPLHF
14,TRBV6-1,CASSGDSYNSPLHF
14,TRBV18,CASSSRDRGEGQFF
13,TRBV5-1,CASSLVQGAEAFF
14,TRBV14,CASSQEIEGDTQYF
12,TRBV19,CASSQMNTEAFF
14,TRBV30,CAWSAGGFTYEQYF
15,TRBV6-1,CASSDGLGRGTEAFF
18,TRBV10-1,CASSDDSGGESSYNEQFF
11,TRBV5-1,CASSGGYEAFF
16,TRBV9,CASSVGGQYHSYEQYF
14,TRBV5-6,CASSFWERPGELFF
16,TRBV6-1,CASSEGVTGLPGELFF
15,TRBV11-2,CASSFFGGETYEQYF
14,TRBV7-9,CASSPKIMNTEAFF
16,TRBV5-1,CASSTPSGGYTDTQYF
15,TRBV19,CASNPGTTTNEKLFF
14,TRBV9,CASGQAPGANVLTF
14,TRBV29-1,CSVAVGVTHNEQFF
12,TRBV9,CASLGAAGELFF
15,TRBV5-6,CASSLGIQGAGELFF
17,TRBV5-1,CASSFRGGGLMNTEAFF
14,TRBV2,CAGLAGGPGETQYF
15,TRBV6-6,CVSRNRVDSNQPQHF
12,TRBV13,CASSFSPDEQFF
16,TRBV5-6,CASSFRRGRGITEAFF
17,TRBV18,CASSPGLPGTGGTEAFF
16,TRBV6-4,CASSDSGSQAHGEQFF
15,TRBV12-5,CASGVGTGLTDTQYF
15,TRBV27,CASSLRGQAGQPQHF
13,TRBV6-6,CASIPHGGRGYTF
16,TRBV7-3,CASSFGQGLIIYGYTF
15,TRBV6-5,CASNSGNWPNYGYTF
10,TRBV29-1,CSVEGAEQFF
17,TRBV5-1,CASSPAYWREKEGEQFF
14,TRBV9,CASSTGSFVNEQFF
15,TRBV19,CASSPARGGENEQFF
15,TRBV6-5,CASRPRDRVPETQYF